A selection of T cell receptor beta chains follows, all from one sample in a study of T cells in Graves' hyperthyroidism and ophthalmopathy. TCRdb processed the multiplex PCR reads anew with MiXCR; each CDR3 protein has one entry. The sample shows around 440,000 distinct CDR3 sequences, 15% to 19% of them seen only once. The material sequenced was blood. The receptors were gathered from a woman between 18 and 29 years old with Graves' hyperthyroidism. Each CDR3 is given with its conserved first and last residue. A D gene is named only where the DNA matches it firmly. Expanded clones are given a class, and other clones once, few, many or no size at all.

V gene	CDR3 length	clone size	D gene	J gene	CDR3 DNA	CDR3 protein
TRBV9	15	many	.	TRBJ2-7	TGTGCCAGCAGCGTAGTGGGGGACCTAATCTACGAGCAGTACTTC	CASSVVGDLIYEQYF
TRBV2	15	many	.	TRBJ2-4	TGTGCCAGCAGGTCCCAACTAGGGGCCAAAAACATTCAGTACTTC	CASRSQLGAKNIQYF
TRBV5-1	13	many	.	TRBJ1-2	TGCGCCAGCAGCCCGGAAGGGGACTATGGCTACACCTTC	CASSPEGDYGYTF
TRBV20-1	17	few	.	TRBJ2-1	TGCAGTGGTTTCGACAGGAGAATTAAGAGCTCCTACAATGAGCAGTTCTTC	CSGFDRRIKSSYNEQFF
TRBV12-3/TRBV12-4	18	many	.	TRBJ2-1	TGTGCCAGCAGCGTCCACAGGGGGGGGCCAAGCTCCTACAATGAGCAGTTCTTC	CASSVHRGGPSSYNEQFF
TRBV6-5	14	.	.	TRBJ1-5	TGTGCCAGCAGTTTCAGGTTTAGCAATCAGCCCCAGCATTTT	CASSFRFSNQPQHF
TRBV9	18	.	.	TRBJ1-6	TGTGCCAGCAGCGTACCCCAGCTCGGGAGCTCCTATAATTCACCCCTCCACTTT	CASSVPQLGSSYNSPLHF
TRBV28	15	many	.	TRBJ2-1	TGTGCCAGCAGTTTATTAACGGACCCCTACAATGAGCAGTTCTTC	CASSLLTDPYNEQFF
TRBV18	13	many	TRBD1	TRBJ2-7	TGTGCCAGCACGGGACAGGGTGGCTACGAGCAGTACTTC	CASTGQGGYEQYF
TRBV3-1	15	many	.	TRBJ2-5	TGTGCCAGCAGTCGTGCTCGGGTTCGCCAAGAGACCCAGTACTTC	CASSRARVRQETQYF
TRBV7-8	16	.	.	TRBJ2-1	TGTGCCAGCAGCTTACCGGGGACCTCCACCCACAATGAGCAGTTCTTC	CASSLPGTSTHNEQFF